This record concerns one TCR beta chain sequence. Its antigen is currently unknown. The sample belongs to a study of cytomegalovirus exposure and HLA in healthy donors. Points from the study as a whole: With further analysis later on, most CMV-associated TCR beta chains appeared HLA-restricted.

Looked up from germline, CDR1 is SNHLY and CDR2 is FYNNEI. The V gene lost 1 base and the J gene lost 7 bases, with 13 bases spanning the gap. The CDR3 contains 14 residues. The PCR made use of 60 Vbeta and 13 Jbeta primers. The method was immunoSEQ multiplex PCR; TCRdb's version includes in-frame clones alone and lacks a portion of them. The data show 150,000 or so clones, 68% seen once. This sequence originates from a man younger than 45 in good health and CMV-seropositive. V is TRBV2 and J is TRBJ1-2; D may be TRBD1 (6 bases). What was sequenced was PBMCs. The CDR3 DNA reads TGTGCCAGCAGTGAAGGACACAGGGTGCGTGGCTACACCTTC. It encodes CASSEGHRVRGYTF.